This is a list of T cell receptor beta chains from one sample in a study of regulatory T cells. The assay was immunoSEQ multiplex PCR, and TCRdb's table has in-frame clones only and misses some. The sample shows some 20,000 clones, 80% to 95% of them seen only once. What was sequenced was CD8+ T cells sorted from blood. Receptors originate from a child aged 2 to 15 with CD3G deficiency. The CDR3 runs from the conserved cysteine through the conserved F or W. The D gene is left open where the match is weak. Rows give clone size only sometimes, using once, few, many, or a class for an expanded clone.

J: TRBJ1-1; size: -; D: -; V: TRBV7-8; DNA: TGTGCCAGCAGCTGGGGTGGGGCCAACACTGAAGCTTTCTTT; CDR3: CASSWGGANTEAFF
J: TRBJ2-3; size: once; D: TRBD1; V: TRBV5-6; DNA: TGTGCCAGCAGGAGGGGAGACAGGGGGCCTCCTAGCACAGATACGCAGTATTTT; CDR3: CASRRGDRGPPSTDTQYF
J: TRBJ2-3; size: -; D: -; V: TRBV13; DNA: TGTGCCAGCAGCACTCGCCGGACAGCCACAGATACGCAGTATTTT; CDR3: CASSTRRTATDTQYF
J: TRBJ2-7; size: once; D: -; V: TRBV28; DNA: TGTGCCAGCAGTCACACCACTTACGAGCAGTACTTC; CDR3: CASSHTTYEQYF
J: TRBJ1-1; size: -; D: -; V: TRBV28; DNA: TGTGCCAGCAGTTTGGCGGCCCCGCTTTTGAGGGACACTGAAGCTTTCTTT; CDR3: CASSLAAPLLRDTEAFF
J: TRBJ2-3; size: -; D: -; V: TRBV19; DNA: TGTGCCAGTAGTTCTACGGGAGCAGATACGCAGTATTTT; CDR3: CASSSTGADTQYF
J: TRBJ2-2; size: -; D: TRBD2; V: TRBV19; DNA: TGTGCCAGTAGTTCATCTAGCGGGACTACCGGGGAGCTGTTTTTT; CDR3: CASSSSSGTTGELFF
J: TRBJ1-1; size: -; D: -; V: TRBV28; DNA: TGTGCCAGCAGTCCCGGACCCGTCGCTTTCTTT; CDR3: CASSPGPVAFF
J: TRBJ2-7; size: -; D: -; V: TRBV28; DNA: TGTGCCAGCAGCTTCTCCGGGACGACCTACGAGCAGTACTTC; CDR3: CASSFSGTTYEQYF
J: TRBJ1-2; size: -; D: -; V: TRBV19; DNA: TGTGCCAGTAGTTTGACAGGCCGAGAAGGCTACACCTTC; CDR3: CASSLTGREGYTF
J: TRBJ1-1; size: -; D: -; V: TRBV6-6; DNA: TGTGCCAGCAGTTACTTGGGAGGAACGACTGAAGCTTTCTTT; CDR3: CASSYLGGTTEAFF